This T cell receptor (beta chain) was identified during a study of T cells in Graves' hyperthyroidism and ophthalmopathy. Study-level findings and limits: In the analysis, a 13 V-J model separated ophthalmopathy from stable hyperthyroidism.

The CDR3 is 16 amino acids. Germline loops: CDR1 SGHDN, CDR2 FVKESK. Trimming removed 0 bases at V and 1 base at J, with 10 bases between. Comment on this clonotype: The target antigen is unknown.

The study enrolled patients aged 18 to 65 with newly diagnosed hyperthyroidism of under 2 months' duration. Diagnosis relied on clinical symptoms, serum thyroxine and TRAb, thyroid ultrasound and orbital computed tomography. Blood was sampled at initial diagnosis of hyperthyroidism, prior to onset of any ophthalmopathy symptoms. TCR beta CDR3 regions were amplified from RNA. Researchers ran a first-round RT-PCR on the TCR CDR3 using the HTBI primer set. MiXCR, applied by TCRdb to the multiplex PCR reads, yields one record per CDR3 protein. The sample has about 130,000 distinct CDR3 sequences; around 20% are singletons.

The TCR originated in a woman between 50 and 59 years old with Graves' hyperthyroidism that later progressed to Graves' ophthalmopathy. Sequencing was done on a sample of blood. This sequence joins TRBV14 and TRBJ2-1; no definite D call. The CDR3 reads CASSQDGDVSYNEQFF. CDR3 DNA: TGTGCCAGCAGCCAAGATGGGGATGTGTCCTACAATGAGCAGTTCTTC. The whole variable domain, filled in from reference TRBV14 and TRBJ2-1, reads EAGVTQFPSHSVIEKGQTVTLRCDPISGHDNLYWYRRVMGKEIKFLLHFVKESKQDESGMPNNRFLAERTGGTYSTLKVQPAELEDSGVYFCASSQDGDVSYNEQFFGPGTRLTVL.